This T cell receptor (beta chain) was sequenced during a study of blood T cell repertoires in COVID-19. On the study more broadly: The samples span acute and convalescent COVID-19 from the United States, Italy and Spain. T cells, B-cell-depleted T cells, or PBMCs supplied cDNA or gDNA.

The Seattle patients joined while their infection was active and were tracked longitudinally afterward. The CDR3 is 16 residues long. V shed 3 bases and J 4 bases; nucleotides not matched to a gene: 9. Germline CDR1 and CDR2: SGHRS and YFSETQ. The repertoire was sequenced with immunoSEQ multiplex PCR; TCRdb's copy has only in-frame clones and lacks some. The sample shows under 350,000 clones, 75% to 95% of them seen only once. This TCR was sampled from a woman in her 30s with COVID-19, enrolled during active disease. The genes are TRBV5-1 and TRBJ2-2, with 7 bases matching TRBD1. Source material: peripheral blood. CDR3 sequence (DNA): TGCGCCAGCAGCTCCCTCTCAGACAGGGCCACCGGGGAGCTGTTTTTT. It yields the protein CASSSLSDRATGELFF. The entire variable domain, with the rest obtained from reference TRBV5-1 and TRBJ2-2, is as follows: KAGVTQTPRYLIKTRGQQVTLSCSPISGHRSVSWYQQTPGQGLQFLFEYFSETQRNKGNFPGRFSGRQFSNSRSEMNVSTLELGDSALYLCASSSLSDRATGELFFGEGSRLTVL.